Shown below are 18 T cell receptor beta chains from a single sample sequenced in a study of blood T cell repertoires in COVID-19. Sequenced by immunoSEQ multiplex PCR; TCRdb stores in-frame clones only, minus some. The sample holds about 240,000 clones; about nine tenths are singletons and the top ten take 6.2%. The material sequenced was peripheral blood. The receptors were gathered from a man in his fifties or sixties with acute or convalescent COVID-19.

This clone was observed a few times. V usage is TRBV5-8 and J usage is TRBJ2-7; TRBD1 matches at 11 bases. The trim removed 0 bases at V and 3 bases at J, leaving 2 bases unmatched. This CDR3 contains 15 residues. The germline CDR1 and CDR2 sequences are SGHTS and YDEGEE. CDR3 in DNA: TGTGCCAGCAGCTTGGCCGGGACAGGGGGCTACGAGCAGTACTTC. Amino acids: CASSLAGTGGYEQYF.

The chain couples TRBV30 to TRBJ1-2; no definite D call. The ends were cut back, 1 base at V and 7 bases at J, with 10 bases in the middle. The CDR3 contains 12 residues. Germline CDR1 is GTSNPN and CDR2 is SVGIG (reference sequence). CDR3 sequence: CAWSAGRGGYTF. The CDR3 bases are TGTGCCTGGAGTGCCGGGAGAGGTGGCTACACCTTC.

The chain couples TRBV10-3 to TRBJ2-1; the match to TRBD2 covers 14 bases. The CDR3 runs 18 residues. J gave up 8 bases and V 6 bases, and 15 bases lay outside the gene matches. In germline, CDR1 is ENHRY, CDR2 SYGVKD. The CDR3 sequence: CAIRDPIPGLAGADEQFF. The CDR3, as DNA: TGTGCCATCAGAGATCCCATTCCGGGACTAGCGGGAGCTGATGAGCAGTTCTTC.

The chain links TRBV15 to TRBJ2-7, with 8 nucleotides matching TRBD2. The V gene end was trimmed by 0 bases and the J gene end by 6 bases; junction bases not matched to a gene: 10. The germline V gene has CDR1 LNHNV and CDR2 YYDKDF (reference sequence). CDR3 length equals 16 residues. As DNA, the CDR3 is TGTGCCACCAGCAGAGAAGTCTTGGTAGCGGGGATCGAGCAGTACTTC. Translation: CATSREVLVAGIEQYF. Full variable domain (outside the CDR3, taken from reference TRBV15 and TRBJ2-7): DAMVIQNPRYQVTQFGKPVTLSCSQTLNHNVMYWYQQKSSQAPKLLFHYYDKDFNNEADTPDNFQSRRPNTSFCFLDIRSPGLGDTAMYLCATSREVLVAGIEQYFGPGTRLTVT.

The chain combines TRBV28 with TRBJ2-1; D might be TRBD2 (6 bases). The V gene's germline CDR1 is MDHEN and CDR2 SYDVKM. The V end lost 3 bases, the J end lost 7 bases, and 16 bases lay between the germline ends. This CDR3 is 15 amino acids long. CDR3 loop: CASSLVADATNEQFF. CDR3 DNA: TGTGCCAGCAGTTTGGTAGCGGACGCCACGAATGAGCAGTTCTTC.

The chain links TRBV12-5 to TRBJ2-2; D call uncertain. Trimming left V 1 base short and J 6 bases short, with 9 bases between. The CDR3 length is 14 residues. Looked up from germline, CDR1 is LGHNT and CDR2 is FRNRAP. The CDR3 protein is CASGLGPGSGELFF. As DNA, the CDR3 is TGTGCTAGTGGTTTGGGCCCAGGATCCGGGGAGCTGTTTTTT.

This chain links TRBV28 with TRBJ2-6; no clear D. The V gene's germline CDR1 is MDHEN and CDR2 SYDVKM. The V and J ends lost 6 bases and 0 bases respectively, with 9 bases between them. The CDR3 runs 15 residues. The CDR3 spells CASSSVNSGANVLTF. The CDR3 DNA sequence: TGTGCCAGCAGCTCGGTTAACTCTGGGGCCAACGTCCTGACTTTC.

This chain links TRBV7-8 with TRBJ1-4; 11 nucleotides agree with TRBD1. The CDR3 has 17 amino acids. Germline loops: CDR1 SGHVS, CDR2 FQNEAQ. V trimming: 5 bases; J trimming: 5 bases; junction bases outside the gene matches: 10. Here the CDR3 reads CASSTGTGGSVNEKLFF. CDR3 nucleotide sequence: TGTGCCAGCAGCACCGGGACAGGGGGTTCGGTCAATGAAAAACTGTTTTTT.

This clone was observed a single time. The chain carries TRBV27 and TRBJ1-1; 7 nucleotides align to TRBD1. The CDR3 has 14 amino acids. J lost 0 bases, V lost 6 bases, and 4 bases had no gene match. Germline assignment: CDR1 MNHEY and CDR2 SMNVEV (reference sequence). The CDR3 bases are TGTGCCAGCAGCAGAACAGGGGTGAACACTGAAGCTTTCTTT. Translation: CASSRTGVNTEAFF.

The chain has TRBV27 and TRBJ2-1; possible D gene TRBD2, 6 bases. Germline values: CDR1 MNHEY, CDR2 SMNVEV (reference sequence). Trimming shortened V by 7 bases and J by 2 bases, and 15 bases separated the two germline ends. The CDR3 is made up of 15 amino acids. CDR3 DNA sequence: TGTGCCAGCAAAGACTCGGGAGACCCCTACAATGAGCAGTTCTTC. This sequence encodes CASKDSGDPYNEQFF.

The chain couples TRBV4-3 to TRBJ1-4; TRBD1 agrees at 10 bases. The CDR3 has 16 amino acids. Germline CDR1 and CDR2: LGHNA and YSLEER. V shed 1 base and J 6 bases; nucleotides not matched to a gene: 5. The CDR3 sequence is CASSQGRGTGDEKLFF. For the CDR3, the DNA is TGCGCCAGCAGCCAAGGGCGGGGGACAGGGGATGAAAAACTGTTTTTT.

The CDR3 nucleotides read TGTGCCAGCAGGGACAGTTATAATTCACCCCTCCACTTT. It is translated as CASRDSYNSPLHF. The V and J genes are TRBV6-1 and TRBJ1-6; perhaps TRBD1 as D (6 bases). CDR1 is MNHNS, CDR2 SASEGT, per germline. Between the trimmed V and J ends, which lost 6 bases and 4 bases, there was a span of 7 bases. The CDR3 spans 13 residues.

V and J are TRBV28 and TRBJ1-5; 9 bases line up with TRBD1. The CDR3 extends over 17 amino acids. V lost 3 bases and J lost 4; bases outside the gene matches: 10. The germline gives CDR1 MDHEN, CDR2 SYDVKM. The CDR3 loop reads CASSLSLGTGLNQPQHF. DNA of the CDR3: TGTGCCAGCAGTTTGTCTTTAGGGACAGGGTTGAATCAGCCCCAGCATTTT.

There are a few counts of this clone. The chain employs TRBV9 and TRBJ2-5; 10 positions match TRBD2. Germline CDR1 and CDR2: SGDLS and YYNGEE. Trimming took 2 bases from V and 5 from J; bases not matched to a gene: 9. The CDR3 has 16 amino acids. CDR3 region: CASSVRASGRSETQYF. The CDR3 nucleotides are TGTGCCAGCAGCGTGAGAGCTAGCGGGAGATCGGAGACCCAGTACTTC.

The V gene is TRBV5-5, the J gene TRBJ1-5; D gene uncertain. Germline V lookup: CDR1 SGHKS, CDR2 YYEKEE (reference sequence). Between the trimmed V and J ends, which lost 2 bases and 9 bases, there was a span of 12 bases. The CDR3 has 13 residues. The CDR3 region is CASSFEPNRPQHF. CDR3 DNA: TGTGCCAGCAGCTTTGAACCCAATAGGCCCCAGCATTTT.

The chain uses TRBV7-2 and TRBJ1-1; D call uncertain. V was shortened by 2 bases and J by 1 base, with 20 bases between the two germline ends. The CDR3 consists of 18 residues. Germline lookup yields CDR1 SGHTA and CDR2 FQGNSA. The CDR3, as DNA: TGTGCCAGCAGCTTACTCTCAAGGACTCTGATGGGGAACACTGAAGCTTTCTTT. It specifies CASSLLSRTLMGNTEAFF.

CDR3 coding DNA: TGTGCCAGCAGTGAGAGGGGCGGGAAGTACTTC. Translating it yields CASSERGGKYF. The J gene is TRBJ2-7, the V gene TRBV6-1; tentatively, D is TRBD2 (6 bases). V gave up 3 bases and J gave up 11 bases, with 11 bases separating them. Germline V gene sequence: CDR1 MNHNS, CDR2 SASEGT. This CDR3 is built from 11 residues.

The count of this clone is one. One end of the junction is discordant with germline, which a read error may explain. The rearrangement joins TRBV7-2 to TRBJ2-7, with D perhaps matching TRBD2 (6 bases). CDR1 SGHTA and CDR2 FQGNSA come from the germline V gene. The CDR3 consists of 13 residues. The CDR3 coding sequence is TGTGCCAGCAGTTTAGGAGGGAGTGACCGGCAGTACTTC. The encoded protein is CASSLGGSDRQYF.